The 30 T cell receptor beta chains presented below share a single source sample, sequenced in a study of T cell responses to AZD1222 COVID-19 vaccine. Clones were read by immunoSEQ multiplex PCR, and TCRdb kept only the in-frame ones, dropping some. The table has about 86,000 clones, around nine tenths seen once; the top ten hold around 7%. The material was peripheral blood, obtained 28 days after the second AZD1222 dose. The receptors were gathered from an adult who received the AZD1222 COVID-19 vaccine.

V usage is TRBV3-1 (or the pseudogene TRBV3-2) and J usage is TRBJ1-2; TRBD1 matches at 9 bases. The V and J ends lost 2 bases and 4 bases, in that order; junction bases with no gene match: 8. This CDR3 spans 16 amino acids. The germline V gene has CDR1 LGHDT and CDR2 YNNKEL (reference sequence). The DNA for the CDR3 is TGTGCCAGCAGCCAAAGGGGACAGGGATCGGTCTATGGCTACACCTTC. This gives the protein CASSQRGQGSVYGYTF.

The V and J genes are TRBV4-1 and TRBJ2-7, with a weak D call TRBD2 (6 bases). Germline lookup yields CDR1 MGHRA and CDR2 YSYEKL. This CDR3 has 16 amino acids. V lost 0 bases and J lost 2, with 14 bases in between. The chain's CDR3 is CASSQDSGGTPYEQYF. CDR3 in DNA: TGCGCCAGCAGCCAAGATTCCGGGGGAACTCCCTACGAGCAGTACTTC.

The CDR3 region is CASSHTGTGGAGTDTQYF. DNA for the CDR3: TGTGCCAGCAGTCACACCGGGACAGGGGGCGCAGGCACAGATACGCAGTATTTT. V and J are TRBV28 and TRBJ2-3, with 12 bases lining up with TRBD1. Germline assignment: CDR1 MDHEN and CDR2 SYDVKM. The trim removed 5 bases at V and 1 base at J, leaving 10 bases unmatched. The CDR3 loop spans 18 amino acids.

The chain combines TRBV18 with TRBJ1-5; D is unresolved. Germline V gene lookup returns CDR1 KGHSH and CDR2 LQKENI. The V and J ends lost 6 bases and 3 bases respectively, with 12 bases between them. CDR3 length: 14 residues. DNA of the CDR3: TGTGCCAGCTCGGGTGGGCGGGCCAATCAGCCCCAGCATTTT. Its translation is CASSGGRANQPQHF. Based on the CDR3 plus reference TRBV18 and TRBJ1-5, the full variable domain is NAGVMQNPRHLVRRRGQEARLRCSPMKGHSHVYWYRQLPEEGLKFMVYLQKENIIDESGMPKERFSAEFPKEGPSILRIQQVVRGDSAAYFCASSGGRANQPQHFGDGTRLSIL.

The rearrangement links TRBV19 to TRBJ2-7; possible D gene TRBD2, 6 bases. Germline V gives CDR1 LNHDA, CDR2 SQIVND (reference sequence). This CDR3 spans 15 amino acids. V gave up 0 bases and J gave up 4 bases, with 13 bases separating them. CDR3 bases: TGTGCCAGTAGTATAGATGGGCGGGGCTCTTACGAGCAGTACTTC. This encodes CASSIDGRGSYEQYF.

The chain carries TRBV7-8 and TRBJ1-2; TRBD1 matches 10 bases. V lost 6 bases, J lost 4 bases, and 8 bases stayed unmatched. The CDR3 has 15 amino acids. CDR1 is SGHVS, CDR2 FQNEAQ, per germline. The CDR3 spells CASSYRQGASYGYTF. CDR3 DNA: TGTGCCAGCAGTTACCGACAGGGGGCAAGCTATGGCTACACCTTC.

The CDR3 nucleotides are TGTGCCACCAGCAGAGAGCAGGGGGGTCAGCCCCAGCATTTT. It specifies CATSREQGGQPQHF. The chain has TRBV15 and TRBJ1-5; 7 positions agree with TRBD1. Trimming at V came to 0 bases and at J to 6 bases, leaving 2 bases not matched to a gene. Per the germline V gene, CDR1 is LNHNV and CDR2 is YYDKDF (reference sequence). This CDR3 region has 14 residues.

This chain joins TRBV28 and TRBJ2-5; maybe TRBD1 (6 bases). Per the germline V gene, CDR1 is MDHEN and CDR2 is SYDVKM. V dropped 3 bases and J dropped 4 bases, with 9 bases sitting between them. This CDR3 is 13 amino acids long. In DNA form, the CDR3 reads TGTGCCAGCAGTTTGTCAGGGGTAGAGACCCAGTACTTC. It specifies CASSLSGVETQYF.

A note on this clone: Other DNA sequences of this sample code for an identical CDR3. The gene calls are TRBV19 and TRBJ1-5; 8 bases align to TRBD1. This CDR3 contains 16 residues. Germline values: CDR1 LNHDA, CDR2 SQIVND (reference sequence). Trimming removed 5 bases from V and 7 bases from J; junction bases left unmatched: 13. The CDR3 DNA reads TGTGCCAGTAGTGAGGGACAGGCCACCTACGGGCAGCCCCAGCATTTT. Its translation is CASSEGQATYGQPQHF.

V is TRBV19 and J is TRBJ1-2; 7 bases are a match to TRBD1. Germline values: CDR1 LNHDA, CDR2 SQIVND (reference sequence). The CDR3 runs 13 residues. Trimming cost V 2 bases and J 6 bases; bases outside gene matches: 3. CDR3 nucleotides: TGTGCCAGTAGTATAAGACAGGGAAATGGCTACACCTTC. Its protein is CASSIRQGNGYTF. Full variable domain (rest looked up from reference TRBV19 and TRBJ1-2): DGGITQSPKYLFRKEGQNVTLSCEQNLNHDAMYWYRQDPGQGLRLIYYSQIVNDFQKGDIAEGYSVSREKKESFPLTVTSAQKNPTAFYLCASSIRQGNGYTFGSGTRLTVV.

The rearrangement joins TRBV21-1 to TRBJ2-1; the D call in the table, TRBD1, was not verified against the DNA. TRBV21-1 is a pseudogene locus. This CDR3 contains 19 residues. The CDR3: CASSKPAGQAGGTYNEQFF. Here the CDR3 DNA reads TGTGCCAGCAGCAAACCCGCGGGACAGGCTGGCGGGACCTACAATGAGCAGTTCTTC.

The rearrangement joins TRBV25-1 to TRBJ1-2; the match to TRBD1 covers 8 bases. CDR3 length: 12 amino acids. Looked up from germline, CDR1 is MGHDK and CDR2 is SYGVNS. Trimming cost V 6 bases and J 8 bases; bases outside gene matches: 5. The CDR3 spells CASRFRGRGYTF. The CDR3 DNA sequence: TGTGCCAGCAGATTCAGGGGGCGAGGCTACACCTTC.

The chain is built from TRBV11-3 and TRBJ2-3, with 7 positions matching TRBD2. The CDR3 loop spans 13 amino acids. V was clipped by 8 bases and J by 3 bases; unmatched bases: 5. CDR1 SGHNT and CDR2 YENEEA come from the germline V gene. The CDR3 here is CASGRERTDTQYF. The DNA for the CDR3 is TGTGCCAGCGGGCGGGAGAGGACAGATACGCAGTATTTT.

The DNA of the CDR3 is TGCGCCAGCAGCCCCTGGACAGGTTCCATCGGTAATGAGCAGTTCTTC. It encodes CASSPWTGSIGNEQFF. The J gene is TRBJ2-1, the V gene TRBV4-3; TRBD1 agrees at 7 bases. The germline gives CDR1 LGHNA, CDR2 YSLEER. CDR3 length: 16 amino acids. The V segment lost 4 bases and the J segment 7 bases; nucleotides outside the gene matches: 13.

The J gene is TRBJ1-3, the V gene TRBV5-1; 7 positions match TRBD1. From germline, CDR1 is SGHRS and CDR2 YFSETQ. V gave up 0 bases and J gave up 4 bases; unmatched junction bases: 4. This CDR3 is built from 15 residues. CDR3: CASSLDGTEGNTIYF. CDR3 nucleotide sequence: TGCGCCAGCAGCTTGGACGGGACAGAGGGAAACACCATATATTTT.

V gene TRBV7-2 combines with J gene TRBJ1-2; 8 nucleotides match TRBD1. Germline CDR1 is SGHTA and CDR2 is FQGNSA. The CDR3 is 13 residues long. J was trimmed by 5 bases and V by 5 bases; bases with no gene match: 4. CDR3 nucleotide sequence: TGTGCCAGCAGCGAGACAGGGGAATATGGCTACACCTTC. This codes for CASSETGEYGYTF.

Only a few counts were recorded for this clone. DNA of the CDR3: TGTGCCAGCAGCCAAGAAGCCCCGGGTTCCTACAATGAGCAGTTCTTC. It specifies CASSQEAPGSYNEQFF. V is TRBV4-2 and J is TRBJ2-1, with D unresolved. The CDR3 loop spans 16 amino acids. V lost 0 bases, J lost 1 base, and 10 bases lay in between. Germline V gene lookup returns CDR1 LGHNA and CDR2 YNFKEQ.

The chain uses TRBV3-1 (or the pseudogene TRBV3-2) and TRBJ2-4; TRBD2 matches 10 bases. Trimming took 2 bases from V and 1 from J; bases not matched to a gene: 11. CDR1 and CDR2 (germline): LGHDT, YNNKEL (reference sequence). The CDR3 is 19 residues long. The CDR3 protein is CASSQRKLAGAGAKNIQYF. For the CDR3, the DNA is TGTGCCAGCAGCCAAAGAAAGCTAGCGGGAGCTGGGGCCAAAAACATTCAGTACTTC.

The chain joins TRBV6-6 to TRBJ1-4; TRBD1 is a possible D gene (6 bases). Looked up from germline, CDR1 is MNHNY and CDR2 is SVGAGI (reference sequence). V was pared by 6 bases and J by 7 bases, with 9 bases between. The CDR3 has 12 amino acids. The DNA of the CDR3 is TGTGCCAGCAGAAAGGGGGGTGAAAAACTGTTTTTT. Translated: CASRKGGEKLFF.

The CDR3 is CASSSTRYNEQFF. CDR3 DNA: TGTGCCAGCAGCTCGACTAGGTACAATGAGCAGTTCTTC. The V call is TRBV6-5, the J call TRBJ2-1; tentative D call: TRBD2 (6 bases). The CDR3 consists of 13 residues. The V end lost 6 bases, the J end lost 4 bases, and 10 bases lay between the germline ends. Germline loops: CDR1 MNHEY, CDR2 SVGAGI.

The chain recombines TRBV27 with TRBJ1-5, with 11 bases fitting TRBD1. The CDR3 loop spans 15 amino acids. Trimming took 5 bases from V and 4 from J; bases not matched to a gene: 4. Germline V lookup: CDR1 MNHEY, CDR2 SMNVEV (reference sequence). The CDR3 bases are TGTGCCAGCAGTCCAGGGACAGGGGGTAATCAGCCCCAGCATTTT. Amino acid sequence: CASSPGTGGNQPQHF.

This chain links TRBV5-6 with TRBJ1-2; no definite D call. V lost 0 bases and J 0 bases, leaving 6 bases between the germline ends. From germline, CDR1 is SGHDT and CDR2 YYEEEE. The CDR3 is 14 amino acids. CDR3 sequence reads: CASSLAAANYGYTF. The CDR3 DNA reads TGTGCCAGCAGCTTGGCGGCGGCTAACTATGGCTACACCTTC.

The rearrangement joins TRBV12-3 or TRBV12-4 to TRBJ2-7; no firm D call. The CDR3 length is 12 residues. Trimming removed 3 bases from V and 9 bases from J, with 12 bases in between. CDR3 sequence: CASSFPGVRQYF. Written as DNA, the CDR3 is TGTGCCAGCAGTTTTCCAGGAGTTCGGCAGTACTTC.

The chain recombines TRBV10-2 with TRBJ2-7, with a possible D match to TRBD1 (5 bases). The V end was cut by 4 bases, the J end by 4 bases, with 17 bases between. This CDR3 region has 15 residues. CDR1 and CDR2 (germline): WSHSY, SAAADI. The CDR3 spells CASSGPRGGKYEQYF. DNA of the CDR3: TGCGCCAGCAGTGGTCCTAGGGGCGGAAAATACGAGCAGTACTTC.

The V gene is TRBV2, the J gene TRBJ1-2; TRBD1 is a possible D gene (6 bases). The CDR3 runs to 15 residues. The ends were cut back, 3 bases at V and 2 bases at J, with 13 bases in the middle. Germline CDR1 reads SNHLY; CDR2 reads FYNNEI. CDR3 sequence reads: CASSEHRVENYGYTF. The CDR3 nucleotides are TGTGCCAGCAGTGAGCACAGGGTAGAGAACTATGGCTACACCTTC.

This clone has a single count. The rearrangement joins TRBV6-2 or TRBV6-3 to TRBJ2-2; D unclear. V was trimmed by 6 bases and J by 14 bases, leaving 22 bases between them. This CDR3 has 14 amino acids. Germline V gives CDR1 MNHEY, CDR2 SVGEGT. The CDR3 sequence: CASSPRRQAERLFF. DNA for the CDR3: TGTGCCAGCAGCCCACGAAGGCAGGCCGAGAGACTGTTTTTT.

Note on this clone: Other DNA sequences within the sample encode an identical CDR3. The V gene is TRBV18, the J gene TRBJ2-2; 7 bases align to TRBD1. V gave up 3 bases and J gave up 0 bases; unmatched junction bases: 1. Germline V gene lookup returns CDR1 KGHSH and CDR2 LQKENI. The CDR3 length is 15 residues. Written as DNA, the CDR3 is TGTGCCAGCTCACCCCAGGGGGCGAACACCGGGGAGCTGTTTTTT. Translated, it gives CASSPQGANTGELFF.

The V gene is TRBV5-8, the J gene TRBJ2-1, with 12 bases lining up with TRBD1. Germline CDR1 is SGHTS and CDR2 is YDEGEE. The CDR3 spans 16 residues. J was trimmed by 7 bases and V by 3 bases; bases with no gene match: 8. The CDR3 loop is CASSWGTGGSRNEQFF. Here the CDR3 DNA reads TGTGCCAGCAGCTGGGGGACAGGGGGCTCGCGGAATGAGCAGTTCTTC.

This chain links TRBV2 with TRBJ1-4; TRBD1 agrees at 7 bases. The CDR3 is 14 residues long. Germline V gene sequence: CDR1 SNHLY, CDR2 FYNNEI. With 6 bases clipped from V and 7 bases from J, the junction kept 8 bases outside the gene matches. The CDR3 region is CASRRDSPGEKLFF. For the CDR3, the DNA is TGTGCCAGCAGGCGGGACAGCCCAGGTGAAAAACTGTTTTTT.

This clone has a handful of counts. The chain carries TRBV7-2 and TRBJ2-5; no clear D. CDR1 and CDR2 from the germline V gene are SGHTA and FQGNSA. This CDR3 contains 12 residues. V dropped 4 bases and J dropped 4 bases, with 7 bases sitting between them. CDR3 DNA sequence: TGTGCCAGCAGCTCCCCATCAGAGACCCAGTACTTC. This gives the protein CASSSPSETQYF.